The text below deals with one T cell receptor (beta chain). These data originate in a study of shared clonotypes between healthy human individuals. The CDR3 is 14 residues long. Germline V gives CDR1 SEHNR, CDR2 FQNEAQ (reference sequence). The J segment lost 0 bases and the V segment lost 6 bases, leaving 4 bases of the junction unmatched. Clones were sequenced by immunoSEQ multiplex PCR, and TCRdb holds only the in-frame ones, with some missing. The data show around 88,000 clones, roughly two thirds seen once. The J gene is TRBJ2-7, the V gene TRBV7-9; TRBD1 matches 8 bases. The sequenced sample was memory CD8+ T cells sorted from blood. Noted subset: CD45RO+ cells pooled with CCR7-negative TemRA cells. The clonotype comes from a man younger than 40 in good health. The CDR3: CASSPTGASYEQYF. The CDR3 bases are TGTGCCAGCAGTCCGACAGGGGCCTCCTACGAGCAGTACTTC. Together with reference TRBV7-9 and TRBJ2-7, the CDR3 gives the full variable domain: DTGVSQNPRHKITKRGQNVTFRCDPISEHNRLYWYRQTLGQGPEFLTYFQNEAQLEKSRLLSDRFSAERPKGSFSTLEIQRTEQGDSAMYLCASSPTGASYEQYFGPGTRLTVT.